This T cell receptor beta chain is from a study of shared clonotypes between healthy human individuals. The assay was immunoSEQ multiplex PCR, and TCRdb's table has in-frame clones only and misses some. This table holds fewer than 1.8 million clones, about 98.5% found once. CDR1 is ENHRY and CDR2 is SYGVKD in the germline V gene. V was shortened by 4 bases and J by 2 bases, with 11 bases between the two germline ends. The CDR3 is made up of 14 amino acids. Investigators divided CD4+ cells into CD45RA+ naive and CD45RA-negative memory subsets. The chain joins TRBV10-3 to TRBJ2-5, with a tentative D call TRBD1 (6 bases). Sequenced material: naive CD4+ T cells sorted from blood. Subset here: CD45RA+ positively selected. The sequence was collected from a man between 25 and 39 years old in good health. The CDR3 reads CAISGTVIQETQYF. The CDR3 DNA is TGTGCCATCAGTGGGACAGTGATACAAGAGACCCAGTACTTC.